This entry is about one T cell receptor (beta chain). Its antigen remains undetermined. Base qualities were left out, and no much larger clone turns up one base away. This record comes from a study of human thymus T cells (TCRdb year 2020). Looking at the study overall: The study used under 10 infant thymus samples plus four related peripheral blood samples to characterize TCR alpha and beta repertoires. The cohort included 5 or 6 male and a couple of female infants, with donor ages spanning 7 to 244 days.

The CDR1 and CDR2 encoded by the germline V gene are MDHEN and SYDVKM. V sheds 4 bases and J sheds 0 bases, leaving 24 bases between their ends. The CDR3 spans 20 residues, from the cysteine through the phenylalanine. Here the CDR3 DNA is all that survives: 60 bases in frame from base 1. Using the immunoSEQ multiplex PCR assay, the TCRB and TCRAD loci were amplified from a standardized quantity of quality-controlled genomic DNA. The amplicons covered the V(D)J region and were long enough to include the CDR3 and to identify the V and J genes. The amplicons were sequenced on an Illumina platform via the commercial immunoSEQ service. The original pipeline was this. Primer bias and sequencing errors were corrected as previously described, and TCRAD and TCRB definitions were based on the IMGT database. Analysis of the repertoires was done with immunoSEQ Analyzer 3.0 and VDJTools and included basic statistics, V/J segment usage, diversity estimates, rarefaction and pairwise overlap. Diversity was estimated using the Chao1, ChaoE, Efron-Thisted, Shannon and inverse Simpson indices, and was also estimated on datasets down-sampled to the size of the smallest sample. For repertoire overlap, CDR3 nucleotide sequence, V gene and J gene had to match strictly, and clustering was done by Jaccard-based multidimensional scaling. Held by TCRdb, this immuneACCESS table contains in-frame sequences only and omits some clones. Under half of the omission traces to an unresolved V gene where checked; the cause of the rest is unknown. From that table come the V and J calls and clone size; the DNA was used to work out D and trimming. Within this sample are 65,000 to 90,000 clones, with approximately 95% of them counted one time only. The top ten constitute around 0.03% of the sample.

The study at large found these results: Both the thymic and the peripheral blood repertoires appeared to show biased V and J gene segment usage. The related research found that thymic TCR repertoires overlapped highly between unrelated individuals. On average, roughly 810,000 unique TCRB clonotypes were obtained from thymus samples, compared with roughly 89,000 from blood samples.

The thymus tissue came from surgical resects taken out during corrective cardiac surgery. Immunologically healthy infants undergoing open corrective cardiac surgery for congenital heart defects in Finland were used as donors. Thymocytes were mechanically released from the tissue and were stored as pellets of about 9.5-33 million cells at -70 degrees C. Genomic DNA was extracted from frozen cell pellets with a QIAsymphony instrument. The rearranged segments are TRBV28 and TRBJ1-4; TRBD1 is a weak D gene call, 6 bases matching. The sequencing input was thymus tissue. The TCR sequence derives from a girl under three years old with a congenital heart defect but otherwise immunologically healthy. The DNA reads TGTGCCAGCAGTTCGTACCCGGGACACGACGGACCCGCAACTAATGAAAAACTGTTTTTT. It specifies CASSSYPGHDGPATNEKLFF.